The rows below give T cell receptor beta chains drawn from one sample of a study of shared clonotypes between healthy human individuals. Clones were sequenced by immunoSEQ multiplex PCR, and TCRdb holds only the in-frame ones, with some missing. This table has roughly 2.1 million clones, about 93% appearing once. Source material: naive CD8+ T cells from PBMCs. The receptors were sampled from a man aged 18 to 29 in good health. Some clones in this sample may be carry-over from other donors' samples. Both conserved end residues are part of each CDR3. A clone size is listed for some rows: how often the clone was seen (once, few, many), or a class if it is expanded.

j_call v_call clone_size cdr3_aa
TRBJ2-7 TRBV30 NA CAWSVQDGQYF
TRBJ2-7 TRBV4-2 NA CASSQGTGTALYEQYF
TRBJ2-3 TRBV5-6 NA CASSLGAFFSTDTQYF
TRBJ2-3 TRBV7-2 NA CASSLADTQYF
TRBJ1-1 TRBV4-1 NA CASSQEVGMSTTEAFF
NA TRBV4-1 NA CASSLDQYSYEQYF
TRBJ2-1 TRBV5-1 NA CASMAEGRYNEQFF
TRBJ1-1 TRBV4-2 once CASSQVAQGPNTEAFF
TRBJ2-7 TRBV6-1 NA CASTEAGHSYEQYF
TRBJ1-5 TRBV5-6 NA CASSWGIQGKQPQHF
TRBJ2-2 TRBV28 NA CASSPPTGFSTGELFF
TRBJ2-5 TRBV4-3 once CASSPRWGGETQYF
TRBJ2-1 TRBV5-3 NA CARSPETGEHRNEQFF
NA TRBV7-9 NA CASSLGPGSAYEQYF
TRBJ2-7 TRBV5-6 NA CASSLESSYEQYF
TRBJ1-5 TRBV5-4 NA CASSPDGYNQPQHF
TRBJ1-3 TRBV19 few CASSSGARFDTIYF
TRBJ2-1 TRBV5-1 NA CASSSGGNEQFF
TRBJ2-5 TRBV4-1 NA CASSPRGQETQYF